One and the same sample provided the 21 T cell receptor beta chains below, sequenced in a study of graft-versus-host responses after intestinal transplantation. Libraries were prepared by immunoSEQ multiplex PCR; TCRdb keeps only in-frame clonotypes and omits some of them. In the table there are approximately 50,000 clones, roughly 89% of which are singletons. The sample consisted of PBMCs, taken 26 days after transplant. Receptors originate from a human patient who received an intestinal transplant, so some T cells may come from the graft donor.

The chain couples TRBV25-1 to TRBJ1-1, with D possibly TRBD1 on 6 matching bases. The CDR3 contains 14 residues. Per germline, CDR1 MGHDK and CDR2 SYGVNS. Between the trimmed V and J ends, which lost 6 bases and 6 bases, there was a span of 17 bases. The DNA for the CDR3 is TGTGCCAGCAGGGGGTTGGGGGCTCCCGCTGAAGCTTTCTTT. This codes for CASRGLGAPAEAFF.

The chain employs TRBV29-1 and TRBJ1-1, with TRBD1 identical over 8 bases. CDR1 and CDR2 from the germline V gene are SQVTM and ANQGSEA. The V and J ends lost 7 bases and 6 bases, in that order; junction bases with no gene match: 4. This CDR3 region has 11 residues. DNA of the CDR3: TGCAGCGGGACAGGGCGGGCTGAAGCTTTCTTT. Its translation: CSGTGRAEAFF.

The chain has TRBV7-6 and TRBJ2-2, with TRBD1 matching 11 bases. Unmatched junction bases numbered 4, after V lost 5 bases and J lost 2 bases. CDR1 and CDR2 from the germline V gene are SGHVS and FNYEAQ. The CDR3 sequence is 16 residues long. CDR3 amino acids: CASSPGQGVNTGELFF. CDR3 in DNA: TGTGCCAGCAGCCCGGGACAGGGGGTCAACACCGGGGAGCTGTTTTTT.

The chain uses TRBV7-6 and TRBJ1-5; D not resolved. Germline loops: CDR1 SGHVS, CDR2 FNYEAQ. The V and J ends lost 3 bases and 3 bases respectively, with 6 bases between them. CDR3 size: 13 residues. The CDR3 reads CASSFGNNQPQHF. Written as DNA, the CDR3 is TGTGCCAGCAGCTTCGGGAACAATCAGCCCCAGCATTTT. The whole variable domain, filled in from reference TRBV7-6 and TRBJ1-5, reads GAGVSQSPRYKVTKRGQDVALRCDPISGHVSLYWYRQALGQGPEFLTYFNYEAQQDKSGLPNDRFSAERPEGSISTLTIQRTEQRDSAMYRCASSFGNNQPQHFGDGTRLSIL.

V is TRBV19 and J is TRBJ2-1; TRBD2 matches 7 bases. Germline lookup yields CDR1 LNHDA and CDR2 SQIVND (reference sequence). Germline trimming cut 1 base from V and 2 bases from J; bases unmatched to any gene: 2. CDR3 length: 15 residues. The CDR3 DNA follows: TGTGCCAGTAGTATAGCGGGGGGACCCTACAATGAGCAGTTCTTC. Residues: CASSIAGGPYNEQFF.

This chain joins TRBV9 and TRBJ1-3; D gene ambiguous. CDR3 length equals 12 residues. The germline V gene encodes CDR1 SGDLS and CDR2 YYNGEE. Trimming removed 3 bases from V and 3 bases from J, with 4 bases in between. The CDR3 coding sequence is TGTGCCAGCAGCGGACTTGGAAACACCATATATTTT. The encoded protein is CASSGLGNTIYF.

V is TRBV4-1 and J is TRBJ2-2, with 7 bases matching TRBD2. With 6 bases clipped from V and 0 bases from J, the junction kept 13 bases outside the gene matches. The CDR3 spans 18 residues. Germline V CDR1 and CDR2: MGHRA, YSYEKL. The CDR3, as DNA: TGCGCCAGCAGACCAGCGGGGAGCACGGGGCCGAACACCGGGGAGCTGTTTTTT. Amino acids: CASRPAGSTGPNTGELFF.

This clone was counted only a few times. CDR3 sequence reads: CASSHSSGGHQETQYF. The CDR3 coding sequence is TGTGCCAGTAGTCACTCGAGCGGGGGACACCAAGAGACCCAGTACTTC. This sequence joins TRBV19 and TRBJ2-5, with 8 bases identical to TRBD2. Trimming cost V 5 bases and J 0 bases; bases outside gene matches: 8. The CDR3 has 16 amino acids. The V gene's germline CDR1 is LNHDA and CDR2 SQIVND (reference sequence).

This clone appeared once. CDR3 in amino acids: CASTKTGRPNTIYF. As DNA, the CDR3 is TGTGCCAGCACCAAGACAGGGCGACCGAACACCATATATTTT. The rearrangement joins TRBV28 to TRBJ1-3; 7 bases are shared with TRBD1. The germline V gene has CDR1 MDHEN and CDR2 SYDVKM. The V segment lost 7 bases and the J segment 7 bases; nucleotides outside the gene matches: 10. This CDR3 region has 14 residues.

This clone is deemed medium-sized. V and J are TRBV4-1 and TRBJ1-2; D remains unclear. V was pared by 0 bases and J by 2 bases, with 10 bases between. Germline CDR1 is MGHRA and CDR2 is YSYEKL. The CDR3 has 15 residues. This CDR3 is CASSQDSSVNYGYTF. CDR3 DNA sequence: TGCGCCAGCAGCCAAGATAGTTCCGTAAACTATGGCTACACCTTC.

This clone has more than one count but fewer than ten. CDR3 residues: CASSEWGDSSYEQYF. The CDR3, as DNA: TGTGCCAGCAGTGAATGGGGGGACAGCTCCTACGAGCAGTACTTC. The chain recombines TRBV6-1 with TRBJ2-7; possible D gene TRBD1, 7 bases. Germline CDR1 is MNHNS and CDR2 is SASEGT. V was pared by 2 bases and J by 0 bases, with 11 bases between. This CDR3 is 15 amino acids long.

The chain is built from TRBV30 and TRBJ1-2; D possibly corresponds to TRBD1 (6 bases). The V gene's germline CDR1 is GTSNPN and CDR2 SVGIG (reference sequence). Deletions cut 0 bases from V and 2 bases from J, with 10 bases between. This CDR3 region has 14 residues. This chain's CDR3 is CAWSVIGTNYGYTF. The CDR3 DNA follows: TGTGCCTGGAGTGTTATCGGGACAAACTATGGCTACACCTTC.

Written as DNA, the CDR3 is TGTGCCAGCAGCTTTACAGGGGAGTACTACGAGCAGTACGTC. Encoded protein: CASSFTGEYYEQYV. The chain combines TRBV5-4 with TRBJ2-7, with 7 bases that match TRBD1. The CDR3 extends over 14 amino acids. V gave up 2 bases and J gave up 3 bases; unmatched junction bases: 5. Germline values: CDR1 SGHNT, CDR2 YYREEE (reference sequence).

This clone was picked up one time. One junction end disagrees with the germline gene, perhaps due to a read error. This rearrangement joins TRBV5-6 to TRBJ2-7; perhaps TRBD2 as D (6 bases). This CDR3 has 13 residues. The V gene's germline CDR1 is SGHDT and CDR2 YYEEEE. The CDR3 DNA is TGTGCCAGCGGCAGGACGGGACTGCACGAGCAGTGCTTC. It translates to CASGRTGLHEQCF.

This rearrangement joins TRBV6-1 to TRBJ2-7, with 7 bases fitting TRBD2. The CDR3 is 18 amino acids. V was clipped by 4 bases and J by 2 bases; unmatched bases: 17. CDR1 and CDR2 from the germline V gene are MNHNS and SASEGT. CDR3 sequence: CASSAGGSVGDSPYEQYV. CDR3 in DNA: TGTGCCAGCAGTGCGGGGGGTTCGGTTGGGGACTCCCCCTACGAGCAGTACGTC.

This clone showed up just once. This chain links TRBV29-1 with TRBJ2-1; D call uncertain. CDR1 and CDR2 (germline): SQVTM, ANQGSEA. This CDR3 comprises 12 residues. V was trimmed by 7 bases and J by 4 bases, leaving 11 bases between them. CDR3 nucleotide sequence: TGCAGCGGTCAAAGGAGATACAATGAGCAGTTCTTC. Translated: CSGQRRYNEQFF.

V and J are TRBV5-1 and TRBJ2-1; D may be TRBD2 (6 bases). V was clipped by 3 bases and J by 7 bases, with 11 bases between them. The V gene's germline CDR1 is SGHRS and CDR2 YFSETQ. CDR3 length: 13 amino acids. The CDR3 DNA follows: TGCGCCAGCAGCTCGACCCGGGGGAATGAGCAGTTCTTC. Amino acid sequence: CASSSTRGNEQFF.

V usage is TRBV11-3 and J usage is TRBJ2-2; tentative D call: TRBD1 (5 bases). V was trimmed by 4 bases and J by 6 bases, leaving 18 bases between them. The length of the CDR3 is 16 residues. Germline V gene lookup returns CDR1 SGHNT and CDR2 YENEEA. CDR3 sequence reads: CASSSPSGLTPGELFF. The CDR3 DNA reads TGTGCCAGCAGCTCACCTTCAGGGCTTACCCCCGGGGAGCTGTTTTTT.

This chain uses TRBV15 with TRBJ2-6; D is perhaps TRBD2 (5 bases). CDR1 is LNHNV, CDR2 YYDKDF, per germline (reference sequence). V shed 0 bases and J shed 12 bases, with 24 bases lying between them. This CDR3 contains 18 residues. CDR3 in DNA: TGTGCCACCAGCAGAGATGGAGGATCCGGACTCCGCCCGGGCGTCCTGACTTTC. Translated: CATSRDGGSGLRPGVLTF.

This chain uses TRBV5-4 with TRBJ2-7; 8 nucleotides agree with TRBD2. Trimming removed 3 bases from V and 4 bases from J; junction bases left unmatched: 3. CDR3 length equals 13 residues. From germline, CDR1 is SGHNT and CDR2 YYREEE (reference sequence). The CDR3 DNA sequence: TGTGCCAGCAGCTATGCGGGGGGATACGAGCAGTACGTC. It translates to CASSYAGGYEQYV.

The V call is TRBV6-6, the J call TRBJ1-4; TRBD1 matches 9 bases. The V and J ends lost 6 bases and 4 bases, in that order; junction bases with no gene match: 6. Germline V CDR1 and CDR2: MNHNY, SVGAGI (reference sequence). This CDR3 has 15 amino acids. The CDR3 is CASRPPTGGNEKLFF. CDR3 coding DNA: TGTGCCAGCAGGCCTCCGACAGGGGGTAATGAAAAACTGTTTTTT.